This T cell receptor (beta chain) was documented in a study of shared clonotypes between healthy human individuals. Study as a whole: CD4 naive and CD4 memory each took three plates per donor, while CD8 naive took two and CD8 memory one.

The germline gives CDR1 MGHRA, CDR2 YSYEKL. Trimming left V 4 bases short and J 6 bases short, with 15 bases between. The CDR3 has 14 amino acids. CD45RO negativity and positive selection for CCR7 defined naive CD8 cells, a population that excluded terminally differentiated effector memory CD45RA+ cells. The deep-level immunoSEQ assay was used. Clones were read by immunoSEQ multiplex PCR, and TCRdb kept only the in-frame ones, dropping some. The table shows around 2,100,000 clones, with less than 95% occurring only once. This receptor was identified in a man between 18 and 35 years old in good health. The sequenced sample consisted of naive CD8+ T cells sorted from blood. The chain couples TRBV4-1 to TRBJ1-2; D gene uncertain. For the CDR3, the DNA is TGCGCCAGCAGCCCCACCCTGGGGTGGGATGGCTACACCTTC. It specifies CASSPTLGWDGYTF.